These T cell receptor beta chains were read from a single sample in a study of beta chain features in type 1 diabetes. Only in-frame clones appear in the TCRdb table, and some are missing; sequencing was by immunoSEQ multiplex PCR. The data hold 240,000 or so clones, with roughly 70% observed a single time. The sequenced sample consisted of naive CD4+ T cells from blood. These receptors were collected from a man aged 30 to 45 in good health. CDR3s leave out the opening cysteine and the closing phenylalanine or tryptophan. The D gene is left open where the match is weak. The size entry is marked missing in some rows and otherwise reads once, few, many or a size class.

V: TRBV30; D: TRBD2; size: .; J: TRBJ2-5; CDR3: AWSVYERGGPETQY
V: TRBV10-3; D: .; size: .; J: TRBJ2-7; CDR3: AISELQGESYEQY
V: TRBV7-2; D: TRBD1; size: .; J: TRBJ1-6; CDR3: ASSNPGGLINSPLH
V: TRBV20-1; D: .; size: .; J: TRBJ2-3; CDR3: SLGGDTQY
V: TRBV27; D: TRBD1; size: .; J: TRBJ1-1; CDR3: ASTRQGGTEAF
V: TRBV5-1; D: TRBD2; size: .; J: TRBJ2-7; CDR3: ASSYGRGGYEQY
V: TRBV15; D: .; size: .; J: TRBJ2-1; CDR3: ATSRQLDYQNEQF
V: TRBV4-3; D: .; size: once; J: TRBJ2-5; CDR3: ASSQGTGSQETQY
V: TRBV20-1; D: .; size: .; J: TRBJ2-1; CDR3: SASDYNEQF
V: TRBV18; D: .; size: .; J: TRBJ2-3; CDR3: ASSPLNTDTQY
V: TRBV6-6; D: .; size: .; J: TRBJ2-1; CDR3: ASSSLAVGDHNEQF
V: TRBV5-6; D: .; size: .; J: TRBJ2-3; CDR3: ASTTGTRASTDTQY
V: TRBV20-1; D: .; size: .; J: TRBJ1-1; CDR3: SARFLTEAF
V: TRBV29-1; D: .; size: .; J: TRBJ1-2; CDR3: SVVVSYGYT
V: TRBV7-9; D: TRBD2; size: .; J: TRBJ2-7; CDR3: ASSPGLGNEQY
V: TRBV30; D: .; size: .; J: TRBJ2-6; CDR3: AWSISGANVLT
V: TRBV29-1; D: .; size: .; J: TRBJ2-3; CDR3: SVEQAPSTDTQY
V: TRBV30; D: TRBD1; size: .; J: TRBJ1-3; CDR3: AWEPGQGFGNTIY
V: TRBV30; D: .; size: .; J: TRBJ1-4; CDR3: AWSPRVEKLF
V: TRBV6-6; D: .; size: .; J: TRBJ1-1; CDR3: ASSSEQGDTEAF
V: TRBV5-5; D: .; size: few; J: TRBJ2-5; CDR3: ASSLDRVGGYETQY
V: TRBV29-1; D: .; size: .; J: TRBJ2-3; CDR3: SVEGLVLDTQY
V: TRBV6-5; D: .; size: .; J: TRBJ2-7; CDR3: ASSLAQTYEQY
V: TRBV7-8; D: .; size: .; J: TRBJ1-1; CDR3: ASSFGHANTEAF
V: TRBV10-1; D: TRBD1; size: .; J: TRBJ2-3; CDR3: ASSAVGTGTDTQY
V: TRBV6-5; D: .; size: .; J: TRBJ2-1; CDR3: ASSYGGAGNDEQF
V: TRBV9; D: .; size: .; J: TRBJ2-1; CDR3: ASSGTSKGNNEQF
V: TRBV28; D: .; size: .; J: TRBJ2-3; CDR3: ASRLTDTQY
V: TRBV29-1; D: TRBD2; size: few; J: TRBJ2-2; CDR3: SVRLAGTNTGELF
V: TRBV29-1; D: TRBD1; size: .; J: TRBJ2-1; CDR3: SGRGGGQGSSYNEQF
V: TRBV4-3; D: .; size: .; J: TRBJ2-7; CDR3: ASKGEGEQY
V: TRBV10-3; D: .; size: .; J: TRBJ2-5; CDR3: AISDTIVETQY
V: TRBV30; D: .; size: few; J: TRBJ2-1; CDR3: AWSQDNEQF